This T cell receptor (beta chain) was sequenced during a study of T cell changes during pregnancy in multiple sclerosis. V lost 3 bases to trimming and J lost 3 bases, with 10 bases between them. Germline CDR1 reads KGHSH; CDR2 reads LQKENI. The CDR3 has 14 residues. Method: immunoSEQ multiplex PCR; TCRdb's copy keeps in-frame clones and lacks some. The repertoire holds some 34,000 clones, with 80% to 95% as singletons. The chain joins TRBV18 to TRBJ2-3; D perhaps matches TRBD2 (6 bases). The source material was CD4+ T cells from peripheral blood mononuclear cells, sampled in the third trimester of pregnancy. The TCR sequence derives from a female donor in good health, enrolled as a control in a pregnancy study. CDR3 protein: CASSPGRGTDTQYF. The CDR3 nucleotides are TGTGCCAGCTCACCGGGCCGGGGGACAGATACGCAGTATTTT.